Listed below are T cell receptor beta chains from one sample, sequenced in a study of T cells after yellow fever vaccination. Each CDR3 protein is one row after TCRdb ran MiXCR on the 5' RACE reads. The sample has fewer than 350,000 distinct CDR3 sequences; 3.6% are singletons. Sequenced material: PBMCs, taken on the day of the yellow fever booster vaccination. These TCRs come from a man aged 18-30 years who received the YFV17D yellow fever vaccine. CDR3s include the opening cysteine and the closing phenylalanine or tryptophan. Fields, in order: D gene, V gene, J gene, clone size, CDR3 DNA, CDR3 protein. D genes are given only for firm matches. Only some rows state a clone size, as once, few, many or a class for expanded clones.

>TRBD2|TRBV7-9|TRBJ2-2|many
TGTGCCAGCAGCTTTTTGAGCGGGGTTGGCACCGGGGAGCTGTTTTTT
CASSFLSGVGTGELFF
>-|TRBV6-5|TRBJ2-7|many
TGTGCCAGCAGTTACGGGGCCGGGGTTTTTTTGGAACAGTACTTC
CASSYGAGVFLEQYF
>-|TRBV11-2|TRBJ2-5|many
TGTGCCAGCAGCTTTTACCCGGCGGGAGAGACCCAGTACTTC
CASSFYPAGETQYF
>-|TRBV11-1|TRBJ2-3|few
TGTGCCAGCACCCGACAGGAAGGTGATACGCAGTATTTT
CASTRQEGDTQYF
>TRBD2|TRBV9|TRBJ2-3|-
TGTGCCAGCAGCCGGGGGGATGTCGGCACAGATACGCAGTATTTT
CASSRGDVGTDTQYF
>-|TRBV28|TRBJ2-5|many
TGTGCCAGCGGCCAGAGCGGAGGGGGGGAGACCCAGTACTTC
CASGQSGGGETQYF
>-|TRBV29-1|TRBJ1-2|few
TGCAGCGTTCCTGAGGGGGAATTC
CSVPEGEF
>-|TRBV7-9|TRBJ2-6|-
TGTGCCAGCAGTGACGCAGCTGGGGCCAACGTCCTGACTTTC
CASSDAAGANVLTF
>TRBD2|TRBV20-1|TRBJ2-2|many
TGCAGTGCCGCTCGCAGCGGGGATTTGTCCGGGGAGCTGTTTTTT
CSAARSGDLSGELFF
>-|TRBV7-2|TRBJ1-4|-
TGTGCCAGCAGCATCCGTCGGGCCGAAAAACTGTTTTTT
CASSIRRAEKLFF
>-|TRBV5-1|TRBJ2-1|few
TGCGCCAGCAGCTTGGTCTGGAGGGCCCCCTACAATGAGCAGTTCTTC
CASSLVWRAPYNEQFF
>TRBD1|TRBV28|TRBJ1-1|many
TGTGCCAGCAGTTCGCCGTTACAGGGGTACACTGAAGCTTTCTTT
CASSSPLQGYTEAFF
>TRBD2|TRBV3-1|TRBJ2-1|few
TGTGCCAGCAGCCAAGACAGTTTTAGCGGGGGGATCTACAATGAGCAGTTCTTC
CASSQDSFSGGIYNEQFF
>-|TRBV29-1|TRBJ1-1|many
TGCAGCGTTGGCCAGAACACTGAAGCTTTCTTT
CSVGQNTEAFF
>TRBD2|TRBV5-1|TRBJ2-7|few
TGCGCCAGCAGCGCAGGACTAGTCGCGGGGGACTACGAGCAGTACTTC
CASSAGLVAGDYEQYF
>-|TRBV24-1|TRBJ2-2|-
TGTGCCACCAGTGAAAGGGGGATCGGGGAGCTGTTTTTT
CATSERGIGELFF
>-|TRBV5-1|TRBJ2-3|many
TGCGCCAGCAGCTTGCTGGGTTATAGCACAGATACGCAGTATTTT
CASSLLGYSTDTQYF
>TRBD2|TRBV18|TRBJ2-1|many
TGTGCCAGCTCACCACCGGGACTAGCGGGGGGGACTGAGCAGTTCTTC
CASSPPGLAGGTEQFF
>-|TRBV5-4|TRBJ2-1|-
TGTGCCAGCAGTCTGGACTCCTCCGGGTGGAATGAGCAGTTCTTC
CASSLDSSGWNEQFF
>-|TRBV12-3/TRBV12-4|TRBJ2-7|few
TGTGCCAGCAGCGGGACGGTTTACTACGAGCAGTACTTC
CASSGTVYYEQYF
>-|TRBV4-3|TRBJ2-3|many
TGCGCCAGCAGCCAAGATTGGAGGGGGGGCATGAATACGCAGTATTTT
CASSQDWRGGMNTQYF
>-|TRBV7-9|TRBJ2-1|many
TGTGCCAGCAGCTCGCCGGGAACAGATGAGCAGTTCTTC
CASSSPGTDEQFF
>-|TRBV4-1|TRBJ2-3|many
TGCGCCAGCAGCCAAGTAGGGCAGCTTGGTACGCAGTATTTT
CASSQVGQLGTQYF
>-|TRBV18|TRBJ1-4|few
TGTGCCAGCTCACCACGGCAGGGACGAGCGGAAAAACTGTTTTTT
CASSPRQGRAEKLFF
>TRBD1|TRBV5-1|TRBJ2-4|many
TGCGCCAGCAGCTTTGATGGGACAGCCCAAAACATTCAGTACTTC
CASSFDGTAQNIQYF
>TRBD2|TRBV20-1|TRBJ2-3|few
TGCAGTGGGACCTCAAGCGGGGATGACCTGAATACGCAGTATTTT
CSGTSSGDDLNTQYF
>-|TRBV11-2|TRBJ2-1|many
TGTGCCTCCGCGAGCTCCTACAATGAGCAGTTCTTC
CASASSYNEQFF
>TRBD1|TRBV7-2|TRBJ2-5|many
TGTGCCAGCAGCTTAGTTGCCAGGGGGCGCACATATGGTGGCCAAGAGACCCAGTACTTC
CASSLVARGRTYGGQETQYF
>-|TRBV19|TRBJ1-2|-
TGTGCCAGTACCACTAACCTCAAGGATGGGGCGTTCTATGGCTACACCTTC
CASTTNLKDGAFYGYTF
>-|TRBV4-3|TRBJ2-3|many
TGCGCCAGCAGCCAAGGCAGCGGCCCAGATACGCAGTATTTT
CASSQGSGPDTQYF
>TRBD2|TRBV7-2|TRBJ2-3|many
TGTGCCAGCAGCTCTAGCGGGGGGGCCGCAGATACGCAGTATTTT
CASSSSGGAADTQYF
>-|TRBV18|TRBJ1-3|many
TGTGCCAGCTCACCCAAAGGTCCCTCTGGAAACACCATATATTTT
CASSPKGPSGNTIYF
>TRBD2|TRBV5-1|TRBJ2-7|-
TGCGCCAGCAGCTTGGTTTCTAGCGGGGGCCCCTACGAGCAGTACTTC
CASSLVSSGGPYEQYF
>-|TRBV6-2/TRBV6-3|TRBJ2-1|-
TGTGCCAGCAGACGGGACTTTTCGAGCTCCTACAATGAGCAGTTCTTC
CASRRDFSSSYNEQFF
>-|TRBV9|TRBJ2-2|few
TGTGCCAGCAGCGTTGGGGGGTCCGGGGAGCTGTTTTTT
CASSVGGSGELFF
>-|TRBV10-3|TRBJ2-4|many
TGTGCCGTACACCTAGCCAAAAACATTCAGTACTTC
CAVHLAKNIQYF
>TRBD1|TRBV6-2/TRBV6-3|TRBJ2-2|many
TGTGCCAGCAGTTACCACGGACAGGGAGCCGGGGAGCTGTTTTTT
CASSYHGQGAGELFF
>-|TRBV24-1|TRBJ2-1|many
TGTGCCACCAGTGACTCCCCTAGCACCTTAACGGGTGAGCAGTTCTTC
CATSDSPSTLTGEQFF
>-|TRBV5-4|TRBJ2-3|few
TGTGCCAGCAGCTTGGTAGTGGGGGGGCCGACAGATACGCAGTATTTT
CASSLVVGGPTDTQYF
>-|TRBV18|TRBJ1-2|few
TGTGCCAGCTCACAGTTAAGGGACACCAACTATGGCTACACCTTC
CASSQLRDTNYGYTF
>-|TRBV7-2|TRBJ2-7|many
TGTGCCAGCAGCTTATCGCCGTTAGGGTACGAGCAGTACTTC
CASSLSPLGYEQYF
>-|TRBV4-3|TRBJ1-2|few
TGCGCCAGCAGCCAAGATGGGCTCAGGGCCTATGGCTACACCTTC
CASSQDGLRAYGYTF
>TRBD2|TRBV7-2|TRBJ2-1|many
TGTGCCAGCAACCAACTAGCGGGGGCCTACAATGAGCAGTTCTTC
CASNQLAGAYNEQFF
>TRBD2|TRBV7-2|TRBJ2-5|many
TGTGCCAGCCAAAAAGTGTGGACTAGCGCTATTGAGACCCAGTACTTC
CASQKVWTSAIETQYF
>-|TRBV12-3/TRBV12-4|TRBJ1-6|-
TGTGCCAGCAGTTACCTGGGGGACTCACCCCTCCACTTT
CASSYLGDSPLHF
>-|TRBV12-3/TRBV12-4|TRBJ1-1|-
TGTGCCAGCACCCCGGCTAGCCTTGAAGCTTTCTTT
CASTPASLEAFF
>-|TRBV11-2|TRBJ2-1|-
TGTGCCAGCAGCTTGGAGACGCTCTACAATGAGCAGTTCTTC
CASSLETLYNEQFF
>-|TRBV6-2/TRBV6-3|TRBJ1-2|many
TGTGCCAGCAGAGCACAGGGAGGCTACGGCTACACCTTC
CASRAQGGYGYTF
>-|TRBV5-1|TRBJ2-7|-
TGCGCCAGCAGCGTACAGGGTGTCGAGCAGTACTTC
CASSVQGVEQYF
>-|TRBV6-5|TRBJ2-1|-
TGTGCCAGCAGTTACGGGACGGGACTTCATCGAAATGAGCAGTTCTTC
CASSYGTGLHRNEQFF
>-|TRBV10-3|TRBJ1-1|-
TGTGCCATCAGTGAGTCGAGAACAGCCCTGAACACTGAAGCTTTCTTT
CAISESRTALNTEAFF
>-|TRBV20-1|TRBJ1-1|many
TGCAGTGCTGGGTCGAGAACCAGGGCCGGATGGGTGAACACTGAAGCTTTCTTT
CSAGSRTRAGWVNTEAFF
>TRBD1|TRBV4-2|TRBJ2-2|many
TGTGCCAGCAGCACCCGGACAGGGGGAACCGGGGAGCTGTTTTTT
CASSTRTGGTGELFF
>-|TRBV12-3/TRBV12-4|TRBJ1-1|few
TGTGCCAGCAGACCGGCTTCGAGGGACACTGAAGCTTTCTTT
CASRPASRDTEAFF